This T cell receptor (beta chain) emerged from a study of blood T cell repertoires in COVID-19. Across the whole study: Acute-phase and convalescent COVID-19 samples originated in the United States, Italy and Spain.

Per the authors' pipeline: Researchers report that nucleated cell counts were estimated from reference gene primer amplification. Some clones are missing from TCRdb's copy, which holds only in-frame ones; the method was immunoSEQ multiplex PCR. From that table come the V and J calls and clone size; the DNA was used to work out D and trimming. The sample records 25,000 or so clones, 94% being singletons. This CDR3 region has 15 residues. Germline V gene sequence: CDR1 MNHEY, CDR2 SVGEGT. Trimming removed 2 bases from V and 6 bases from J; junction bases left unmatched: 7. The material sequenced was peripheral blood. The chain links TRBV6-2 or TRBV6-3 to TRBJ2-3; 8 nucleotides align to TRBD2. This TCR derives from a woman aged 50 to 60 with active COVID-19. CDR3 residues: CASSYGTRSGDTQYF. The CDR3 bases are TGTGCCAGCAGTTACGGGACTAGATCTGGGGATACGCAGTATTTT.